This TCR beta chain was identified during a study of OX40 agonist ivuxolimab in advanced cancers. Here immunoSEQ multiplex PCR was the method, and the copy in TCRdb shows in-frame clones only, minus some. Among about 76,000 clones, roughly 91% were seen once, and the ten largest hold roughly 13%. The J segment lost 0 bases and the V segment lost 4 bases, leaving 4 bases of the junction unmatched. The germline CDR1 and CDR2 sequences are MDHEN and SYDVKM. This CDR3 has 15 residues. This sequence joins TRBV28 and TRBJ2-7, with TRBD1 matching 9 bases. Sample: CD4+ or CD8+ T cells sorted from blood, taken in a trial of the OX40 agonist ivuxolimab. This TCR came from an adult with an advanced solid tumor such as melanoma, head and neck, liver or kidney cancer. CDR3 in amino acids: CASSSPQGASYEQYF. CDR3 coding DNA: TGTGCCAGCAGTTCCCCACAGGGGGCCTCCTACGAGCAGTACTTC.